These T cell receptor beta chains were read from a single sample in a study of blood T cells in healthy people across ages. Each CDR3 protein gets one entry after TCRdb re-called the 5' RACE reads with MiXCR. The sample yields about 1.8 million distinct CDR3 sequences, around half seen once. Material: blood. All receptors derive from a middle-aged woman in good health. CDR3s include the opening cysteine and the closing phenylalanine or tryptophan. D genes are given only for firm matches. Clone size is given for some rows only: seen once, a few or many times, or a class if the clone is expanded.

-	-	TRBV4-3	TRBJ2-3	TGCGCCAGCAGCCGAGATACAGGGCTGGATACGCAGTATTTT	CASSRDTGLDTQYF
-	few	TRBV29-1	TRBJ2-5	TGCAGCGGGGCAGGACGCTTAGGAGAGACCCAGTACTTC	CSGAGRLGETQYF
TRBD2	-	TRBV20-1	TRBJ2-1	TGCAGTGCTAGCTCCCCTAGCGGGGGGTATCTCAATGAGCAGTTCTTC	CSASSPSGGYLNEQFF
-	-	TRBV4-3	TRBJ2-6	TGCGCCAGCAGCCAAGAATCAGTCTCTGGGGCCAACGTCCCGACTTTC	CASSQESVSGANVPTF
TRBD1	-	TRBV6-6	TRBJ2-5	TGTGCCAGCGGAGACAGGGTGGGAGAGACCCAGTACTTC	CASGDRVGETQYF
-	few	TRBV29-1	TRBJ2-5	TGCAGCGTTGGTTCCCCCACGCGAGGACAAGAGACCCAGTACTTC	CSVGSPTRGQETQYF
-	many	TRBV10-3	TRBJ2-3	TGTGCCATCAGAGTTGGGCAGTCGCCCACAGATACGCAGTATTTT	CAIRVGQSPTDTQYF
TRBD2	-	TRBV28	TRBJ2-5	TGTGCCAGCAGTCTCGGACTAGCTAGAAGTGAGCAGTACTTC	CASSLGLARSEQYF
-	-	TRBV20-1	TRBJ1-3	TGCAGTGCTAGTCCGGGAGAATTCGGAAACACCATATATTTT	CSASPGEFGNTIYF
-	-	TRBV7-6	TRBJ2-5	TGTGCCAGCAGCTTAGTATTTGGGCAGACTCAAGAGACCCAGTACTTC	CASSLVFGQTQETQYF
-	many	TRBV7-2	TRBJ2-6	TGTGCCAGCAGCTTGAACTCCGGGACGGCGTGCGTCCTGACTTTC	CASSLNSGTACVLTF
TRBD1	-	TRBV20-1	TRBJ2-5	TGCAGTGCCTTCCGAGCGGGACAGGGTAAAGAGACCCAGTACTTC	CSAFRAGQGKETQYF
-	-	TRBV5-6	TRBJ2-3	TGTGCCAGCAGCTTGGCCCCGTGGGACACCCGAAGCACAGATACGCAGTATTTT	CASSLAPWDTRSTDTQYF
-	few	TRBV5-1	TRBJ2-7	TGCGCCAGCAGCCCGACAGGCCTGACCTACGAGCAGTACTTC	CASSPTGLTYEQYF
-	few	TRBV20-1	TRBJ2-6	TGCAGTGCCAGCGTGGTCCGCGGGGCCAACGTCCTGACTTTC	CSASVVRGANVLTF
TRBD1	-	TRBV7-2	TRBJ2-4	TGTGCCAGCAGCTTAAGTAAGGGGGCTGGTACCAAAAACATTCAGTACTTC	CASSLSKGAGTKNIQYF
-	-	TRBV6-6	TRBJ1-2	TGTGCCAGCAGAAAAGGGGGGAACTATGGCTACACCTTC	CASRKGGNYGYTF
TRBD2	-	TRBV11-2	TRBJ2-7	TGTGCCAGCAGCTCACTAGCGGGGAAGTACAATGAGCAGTACTTC	CASSSLAGKYNEQYF
-	few	TRBV7-8	TRBJ2-7	TGTGCCAGCAGCTTAGCAGGGGCGACGGGATACGAGCAGTACTTC	CASSLAGATGYEQYF
-	-	TRBV7-9	TRBJ1-5	TGTGCCAGCAGCCGAGGGGGGGCGTTGGGCAATCAGCCCCAGCATTTT	CASSRGGALGNQPQHF
-	-	TRBV9	TRBJ1-2	TGTGCCAGCTTCGCGGGCCCTCGGAGCGGCTACACCTTC	CASFAGPRSGYTF
TRBD2	-	TRBV15	TRBJ2-3	TGTGCCACCAGCAAACTAGCGGGGGGGCTCACAGATACGCAGTATTTT	CATSKLAGGLTDTQYF
-	few	TRBV2	TRBJ2-4	TGTGCCAGCGCGGGGTTAGCCAAAAACATTCAGTACTTC	CASAGLAKNIQYF
TRBD1	-	TRBV6-1	TRBJ2-5	TGTGCCAGCAGTACCCGGGACAGGGGGCGTAATGAGCAGTACTTC	CASSTRDRGRNEQYF
TRBD1	-	TRBV6-6	TRBJ1-4	TGTGCCAGCATCCCGGACAGGAGGAATGAAAAACTGTTTTTT	CASIPDRRNEKLFF
TRBD2	few	TRBV6-5	TRBJ2-7	TGTGCCAGCAGTTACCTAAAGGGACTACAAGAGCAGTACTTC	CASSYLKGLQEQYF
-	-	TRBV12-3/TRBV12-4	TRBJ1-4	TGTGCCAGCAACGGGGAGGATGAAAAACTGTTTTTT	CASNGEDEKLFF
TRBD1	-	TRBV2	TRBJ1-5	TGTGCCAGCAGTGATGAGACAGGGAGGCAGCCCCAGCATTTT	CASSDETGRQPQHF
TRBD1	-	TRBV9	TRBJ2-5	TGTGCCAGCAGCAGTTTGAGCGGACAGGTCAAAGAGACCCAGTACTTC	CASSSLSGQVKETQYF
-	-	TRBV16	TRBJ2-3	TGTGCCAGCGGGCCAGGAAGCCCCACAAGTACGCAGTATTTT	CASGPGSPTSTQYF
-	-	TRBV2	TRBJ2-1	TGTGCCAGCAGTGACTGGTTCTCCTACGATGAGCAGTTCTTC	CASSDWFSYDEQFF
-	-	TRBV3-1	TRBJ2-5	TGTGCCAGCAGCCAAGATAACTCGGACAGTATTGGGCTCCAAGAGACCCAGTACTTC	CASSQDNSDSIGLQETQYF
TRBD2	few	TRBV9	TRBJ2-1	TGTGCCAGCAGCGTTCTAGCGGGGTCTGAGCAGTTCTTC	CASSVLAGSEQFF
TRBD2	-	TRBV12-3/TRBV12-4	TRBJ2-5	TGTGCCAGCAGCCCACAGCGGGGGGGCCGTGAGACCCAGTACTTC	CASSPQRGGRETQYF
TRBD2	-	TRBV20-1	TRBJ2-7	TGCAGTGCTAGTCGTGGGACTAGCGGGGGTTCGCCCTACGAGCAGTACTTC	CSASRGTSGGSPYEQYF
-	-	TRBV20-1	TRBJ2-5	TGCAGTGCTCCCGACTTATCGGGGAGGCAGACCCAGTACTTC	CSAPDLSGRQTQYF
TRBD1	-	TRBV3-1	TRBJ2-5	TGTGCCAGCAGCAACGAACAGGGGCAACAAGAGACCCAGTACTTC	CASSNEQGQQETQYF
TRBD1	-	TRBV7-9	TRBJ1-2	TGTGCCAGCAGCTTAATGGGACAGGGGATGTACTATGGCTACACCTTC	CASSLMGQGMYYGYTF
TRBD2	few	TRBV7-2	TRBJ2-1	TGTGCCAGCAGCTTAGCGCGGGGGGGCCTAGCTGAGCAGTTCTTC	CASSLARGGLAEQFF
-	-	TRBV7-2	TRBJ2-3	TGTGCCAGCAGCTTAGGACCCCCTACAGATACGCAGTATTTT	CASSLGPPTDTQYF
-	-	TRBV9	TRBJ2-1	TGTGCCAGCAGCGTCAACTCCAGGGATGAGCAGTTCTTC	CASSVNSRDEQFF
TRBD2	-	TRBV5-1	TRBJ2-5	TGCGCCAGCAGCTTGTTGGGCCGGGGGGGACAAGAGACCCAGTACTTC	CASSLLGRGGQETQYF
TRBD2	-	TRBV5-1	TRBJ2-7	TGCGCCAGCCGTTCAGCGGGGGGCATTACCTACGAGCAGTACTTC	CASRSAGGITYEQYF
TRBD1	few	TRBV7-3	TRBJ1-2	TGTGCCAGCAGCAAGGGGGGGACAGACCCCTATGGCTACACCTTC	CASSKGGTDPYGYTF
TRBD2	-	TRBV7-9	TRBJ2-1	TGTGCCAGCAGCTGGGACGAGCGGGGGCGAGACAATGAGCAGTTCTTC	CASSWDERGRDNEQFF
-	-	TRBV6-5	TRBJ2-3	TGTGCCAGCAGTTACCTTCCGCTCGATAAGGTCACCGATACGCAGTATTTT	CASSYLPLDKVTDTQYF
-	few	TRBV20-1	TRBJ1-1	TGCAGTGCCCAGGACAGTCTGAACACTGAAGCTTTCTTT	CSAQDSLNTEAFF
TRBD2	-	TRBV20-1	TRBJ2-7	TGCAGTGCTAGGGGAGGGGCTAGCGGGGGTTACGAGCAGTACTTC	CSARGGASGGYEQYF